This T cell receptor beta chain was captured in a study of graft-versus-host responses after intestinal transplantation. Study information: Transplantation in recipients was multivisceral, liver-intestinal, or isolated intestinal. All recipients were given anti-thymocyte globulin induction, and tacrolimus and steroids were then administered for three to four years.

Regarding this clone: Its specificity is not known.

J was trimmed by 3 bases and V by 10 bases; bases with no gene match: 10. CDR3 length: 15 residues. Germline CDR1 ENHRY, CDR2 SYGVKD. This table comes from immunoSEQ multiplex PCR, and its TCRdb copy is limited to in-frame clones, with some not included. The sample consists of about 88,000 clones, 75% to 95% of them appearing once. The J gene is TRBJ2-5, the V gene TRBV10-3; 11 bases match TRBD2. The sequence derives from a human donor who was the organ donor for an intestinal transplant. The sequenced sample was unstimulated CD4+ T cells sorted from spleen or lymph node cells, obtained before transplant. This CDR3 reads CATTPSGGSKETQYF. In nucleotides, the CDR3 is TGTGCCACGACGCCTAGCGGGGGGAGTAAAGAGACCCAGTACTTC.